A single sample gave rise to the 15 T cell receptor beta chains below, sequenced in a study of blood T cell repertoires in COVID-19. Using immunoSEQ multiplex PCR, the repertoire was profiled, and TCRdb retains in-frame clones only, with some absent. The sample lists around 270,000 clones, more than 85% occurring once. The sequenced sample was peripheral blood. The receptors shown here come from a man between 25 and 39 years old with acute or convalescent COVID-19.

This chain joins TRBV6-5 and TRBJ2-5, with TRBD1 as a possible D gene (5 bases). Trimming removed 7 bases from V and 5 bases from J, with 14 bases in between. Germline CDR1 is MNHEY and CDR2 is SVGAGI. The CDR3 contains 13 residues. The CDR3: CASIRVLGETQYF. The CDR3 DNA follows: TGTGCCAGCATCAGGGTTTTGGGGGAGACCCAGTACTTC.

V gene TRBV27 combines with J gene TRBJ2-7; 7 bases align to TRBD2. Per germline, CDR1 MNHEY and CDR2 SMNVEV (reference sequence). The CDR3 runs to 13 residues. The ends lost 4 bases at V and 5 bases at J; junction bases unmatched: 5. CDR3 nucleotide sequence: TGTGCCAGCAGTTCCCATGGGGGGGACGAGCAGTACTTC. This encodes CASSSHGGDEQYF.

This clone was counted a single time. The rearrangement links TRBV6-5 to TRBJ1-4; 7 bases match TRBD1. This CDR3 is built from 15 residues. Per the germline V gene, CDR1 is MNHEY and CDR2 is SVGAGI. V shed 6 bases and J 8 bases; nucleotides not matched to a gene: 12. Here the CDR3 DNA reads TGTGCCAGCAGAGGGAGGACAGGCTCCCGGGAAAAACTGTTTTTT. This sequence encodes CASRGRTGSREKLFF.

V usage is TRBV4-1 and J usage is TRBJ2-3; 7 nucleotides match TRBD1. The germline gives CDR1 MGHRA, CDR2 YSYEKL. Trimming took 1 base from V and 1 from J; bases not matched to a gene: 2. This CDR3 has 15 residues. CDR3 region: CASSQGQGGTDTQYF. The DNA for the CDR3 is TGCGCCAGCAGCCAAGGCCAGGGGGGCACAGATACGCAGTATTTT.

The genes are TRBV7-3 and TRBJ2-1, with a possible D match to TRBD1 (6 bases). Germline V gene sequence: CDR1 SGHTA, CDR2 FQGTGA. V gave up 1 base and J gave up 0 bases, with 13 bases separating them. The length of the CDR3 is 17 residues. CDR3 residues: CASSLRKLGASYNEQFF. In DNA, the CDR3 is TGTGCCAGCAGCTTAAGAAAATTGGGGGCCTCCTACAATGAGCAGTTCTTC. Full variable domain (rest looked up from reference TRBV7-3 and TRBJ2-1): GAGVSQTPSNKVTEKGKYVELRCDPISGHTALYWYRQSLGQGPEFLIYFQGTGAADDSGLPNDRFFAVRPEGSVSTLKIQRTERGDSAVYLCASSLRKLGASYNEQFFGPGTRLTVL.

The chain employs TRBV27 and TRBJ1-2; D unclear. Germline V lookup: CDR1 MNHEY, CDR2 SMNVEV (reference sequence). The CDR3 is 13 residues long. The V and J ends lost 3 bases and 4 bases respectively, with 9 bases between them. The CDR3 spells CASSFPGGYGYTF. CDR3 in DNA: TGTGCCAGCAGTTTCCCCGGTGGCTATGGCTACACCTTC.

This chain joins TRBV5-1 and TRBJ2-2, with D perhaps TRBD1 (6 bases). Looked up from germline, CDR1 is SGHRS and CDR2 is YFSETQ. CDR3 size: 15 residues. Trimming stripped 4 bases from V and 1 base from J, with 11 bases between. The CDR3 DNA reads as TGCGCCAGCAGCCTCTTGGACAGGAACACCGGGGAGCTGTTTTTT. This encodes CASSLLDRNTGELFF.

The chain has TRBV27 and TRBJ2-7; D is unclear. The CDR3 totals 12 residues. The V end lost 6 bases, the J end lost 6 bases, and 12 bases lay between the germline ends. Per germline, CDR1 MNHEY and CDR2 SMNVEV (reference sequence). The CDR3 sequence is CASRASPGEQYF. Here the CDR3 DNA reads TGTGCCAGCAGGGCTTCACCGGGCGAGCAGTACTTC.

The gene calls are TRBV5-4 and TRBJ1-3; weak D call: TRBD1 (5 bases). This CDR3 is built from 15 residues. CDR1 SGHNT and CDR2 YYREEE come from the germline V gene (reference sequence). Trimming took 3 bases from V and 1 from J, leaving 11 bases between them. The CDR3 loop reads CASSSGGGSGNTIYF. CDR3 nucleotide sequence: TGTGCCAGCAGCTCGGGCGGGGGTTCTGGAAACACCATATATTTT. The full variable domain, its missing parts supplied by reference TRBV5-4 and TRBJ1-3, is ETGVTQSPTHLIKTRGQQVTLRCSSQSGHNTVSWYQQALGQGPQFIFQYYREEENGRGNFPPRFSGLQFPNYSSELNVNALELDDSALYLCASSSGGGSGNTIYFGEGSWLTVV.

This clone appeared once. The J gene is TRBJ2-2, the V gene TRBV9; 9 nucleotides align to TRBD1. The V gene end was trimmed by 3 bases and the J gene end by 7 bases; junction bases not matched to a gene: 7. The CDR3 totals 15 residues. Per the germline V gene, CDR1 is SGDLS and CDR2 is YYNGEE. The CDR3 nucleotides read TGTGCCAGCAGCGCAACACAGGGGGCGGGCGGGGAGCTGTTTTTT. Encoded protein: CASSATQGAGGELFF.

The chain is built from TRBV30 and TRBJ2-1; 11 bases line up with TRBD2. This CDR3 is 17 amino acids long. CDR1 is GTSNPN, CDR2 SVGIG, per germline (reference sequence). The V gene end was trimmed by 1 base and the J gene end by 7 bases; junction bases not matched to a gene: 12. CDR3 amino acids: CAWSGGRLAGLWNEQFF. The DNA of the CDR3 is TGTGCCTGGAGTGGAGGGAGACTAGCGGGACTATGGAATGAGCAGTTCTTC.

The chain joins TRBV6-2 or TRBV6-3 to TRBJ2-1; 10 bases map to TRBD2. Germline lookup yields CDR1 MNHEY and CDR2 SVGEGT. J gave up 6 bases and V 6 bases, and 11 bases lay outside the gene matches. The CDR3 spans 16 residues. Here the CDR3 DNA reads TGTGCCAGCAGCCCTTGGTATTCTAGCGGGAGCAATGAGCAGTTCTTC. Translating gives CASSPWYSSGSNEQFF.

The chain is built from TRBV5-1 and TRBJ1-2; no definite D call. This CDR3 is 15 amino acids long. Trimming removed 0 bases from V and 1 base from J, with 10 bases in between. Germline CDR1 reads SGHRS; CDR2 reads YFSETQ. For the CDR3, the DNA is TGCGCCAGCAGCTTGGACTCCGGGTTTAACTATGGCTACACCTTC. It yields the protein CASSLDSGFNYGYTF.

The chain links TRBV5-1 to TRBJ1-2; 9 nucleotides line up with TRBD1. The CDR3 consists of 14 residues. Germline V gene data show CDR1 as SGHRS and CDR2 as YFSETQ. J was trimmed by 8 bases and V by 4 bases; bases with no gene match: 9. CDR3 in DNA: TGCGCCAGCAGCCTACCCGGGACAGGGCGAGGCTACACCTTC. Translated, it gives CASSLPGTGRGYTF.

V usage is TRBV2 and J usage is TRBJ2-2; 7 bases agree with TRBD1. This CDR3 is 16 amino acids long. Trimming at V came to 4 bases and at J to 4 bases, leaving 9 bases not matched to a gene. Germline CDR1 is SNHLY and CDR2 is FYNNEI. The CDR3 region has the DNA TGTGCCAGCAGTGGGGACAGACAGGGCCCCACCGGGGAGCTGTTTTTT. Translation: CASSGDRQGPTGELFF.